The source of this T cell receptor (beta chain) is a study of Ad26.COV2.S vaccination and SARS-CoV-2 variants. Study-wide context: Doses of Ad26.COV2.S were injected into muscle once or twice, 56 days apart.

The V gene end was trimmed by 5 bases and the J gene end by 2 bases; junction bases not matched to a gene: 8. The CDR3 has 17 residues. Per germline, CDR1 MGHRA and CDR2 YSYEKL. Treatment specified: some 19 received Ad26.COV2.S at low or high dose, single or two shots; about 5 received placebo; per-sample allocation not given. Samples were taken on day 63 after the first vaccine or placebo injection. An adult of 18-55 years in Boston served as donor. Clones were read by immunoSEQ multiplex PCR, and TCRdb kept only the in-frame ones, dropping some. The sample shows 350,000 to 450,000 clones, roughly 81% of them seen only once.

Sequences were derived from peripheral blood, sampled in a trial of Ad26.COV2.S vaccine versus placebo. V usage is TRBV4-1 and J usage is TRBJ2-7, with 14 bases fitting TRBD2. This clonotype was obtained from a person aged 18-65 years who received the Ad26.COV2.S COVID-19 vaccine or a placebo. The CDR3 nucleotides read TGCGCCAGCAGCGAATGGCAGGGACTAGCGGGAGCCTACGAGCAGTACTTC. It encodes CASSEWQGLAGAYEQYF.